This T cell receptor beta chain derives from a study of tumor-infiltrating lymphocytes in localized non-small cell lung cancer (dated by TCRdb to the early 2020s). About the full investigation: Patients whose samples were collected after neoadjuvant chemotherapy, as well as both smokers and never-smokers and several histologies, were included in the cohort. From each patient came resected tumor tissue plus uninvolved lung tissue from that same patient, and the uninvolved lung tissue was described as non-adjacent to the tumor. A total of 55 patients were part of the paired comparison of immunoSEQ T-cell fraction between tumor and uninvolved lung. Flow cytometry, multiplex immunofluorescence, RNA-seq, exome sequencing and proteomics were applied to the same patients as TCR sequencing, which was one of several integrated assays. The overall ICON cohort was composed of around 150 surgical patients with localized non-small cell lung cancer whose tumors were resected. Study-level results and caveats: Recurrence-free survival showed no association with tumor T-cell fraction measured by TCR sequencing (p = 0.61). Because different assays used different pieces of the same tissue, technical variation could not be distinguished from intratumor heterogeneity. In line with immunofluorescence CD3 counts, TCRbeta sequencing supported higher T cell infiltration in tumors compared with uninvolved lung tissue. Assay coverage varied across patients depending on available tissue quantity, so only a subset of the cohort had TCR sequencing. The TCR-derived T-cell fraction showed no difference between the flow cytometry-defined immunotypes IM1 (good prognosis) and IM2 (poor prognosis).

Points on this clone: Its antigen is currently not known. Base qualities are not recorded, but no much larger clone differs from it by a single base.

The T-cell fraction in tumor and uninvolved lung tissue was obtained from TCR sequencing using the immunoSEQ assay. The original methods were these. For survival analysis, patients were divided into high (upper tertile) and low (lower two tertiles) T-cell fraction groups, which were compared by log-rank test. A signed-rank test was used to test paired tumor versus uninvolved lung differences in T-cell fraction. This is the immuneACCESS table as TCRdb keeps it, with only in-frame sequences that have V and J called. A part of the clones is gone; compared with another copy, unresolved V genes explain less than half, and the rest is unexplained. From that table come the V and J calls and clone size; the DNA was used to work out D and trimming. Across this sample there are under 35,000 clones, with 80% to 90% seen only once. The top ten clones comprise roughly 2% of the sample. The first patient joined ICON in 2016, and enrollment wrapped up when the last patient was enrolled in the second half of 2018. From a subcohort of 70 to 85 patients, fresh tumor and matched uninvolved tissue were collected for in-depth immune analyses, including TCR sequencing. DNA isolated from bulk tissue, without cell sorting, was used for TCR sequencing.

From the cysteine up to the phenylalanine, the CDR3 has a length of 17 residues. Only CDR3 DNA remains: 51 bases, in frame from the first base. Trimming removed 7 bases from V and 1 base from J; the gene matches leave 6 bases unexplained. The germline V gene encodes CDR1 MGHRA and CDR2 YSYEKL. The chain joins TRBV4-1 to TRBJ2-1, and TRBD2 aligns with 14 junction nucleotides. The sequence derives from a human donor with non-small cell lung cancer. The material sequenced was lung tumor tissue. The CDR3 is CASNLGLAGGSYNEQFF. The base sequence is TGCGCCAGCAACCTTGGACTAGCGGGGGGTTCCTACAATGAGCAGTTCTTC.